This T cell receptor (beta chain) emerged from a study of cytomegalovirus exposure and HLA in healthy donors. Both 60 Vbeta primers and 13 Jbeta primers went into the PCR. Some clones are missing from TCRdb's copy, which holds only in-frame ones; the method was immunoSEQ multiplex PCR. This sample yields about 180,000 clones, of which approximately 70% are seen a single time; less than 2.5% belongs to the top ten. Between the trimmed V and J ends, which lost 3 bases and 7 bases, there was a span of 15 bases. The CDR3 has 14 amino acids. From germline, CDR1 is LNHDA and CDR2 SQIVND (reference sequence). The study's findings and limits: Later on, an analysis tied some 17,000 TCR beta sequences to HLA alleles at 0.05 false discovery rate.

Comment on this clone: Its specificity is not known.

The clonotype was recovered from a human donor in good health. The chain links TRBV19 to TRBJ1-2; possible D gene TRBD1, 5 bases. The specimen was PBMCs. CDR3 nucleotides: TGTGCCAGTAGTATGAGGGAGGGGATCGGTGGCTACACCTTC. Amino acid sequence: CASSMREGIGGYTF. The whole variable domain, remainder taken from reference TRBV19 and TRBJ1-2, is DGGITQSPKYLFRKEGQNVTLSCEQNLNHDAMYWYRQDPGQGLRLIYYSQIVNDFQKGDIAEGYSVSREKKESFPLTVTSAQKNPTAFYLCASSMREGIGGYTFGSGTRLTVV.